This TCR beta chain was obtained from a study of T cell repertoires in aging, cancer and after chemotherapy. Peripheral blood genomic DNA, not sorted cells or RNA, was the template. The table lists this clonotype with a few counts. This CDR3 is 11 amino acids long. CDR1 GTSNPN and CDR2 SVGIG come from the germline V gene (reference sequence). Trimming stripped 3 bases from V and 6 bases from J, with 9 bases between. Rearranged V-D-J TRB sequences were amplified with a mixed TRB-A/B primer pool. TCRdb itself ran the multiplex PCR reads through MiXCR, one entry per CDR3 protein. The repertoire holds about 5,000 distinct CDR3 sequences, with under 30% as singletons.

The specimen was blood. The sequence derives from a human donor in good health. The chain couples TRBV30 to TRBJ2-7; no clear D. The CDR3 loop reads CAWSEITEQYF. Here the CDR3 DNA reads TGTGCCTGGAGCGAGATTACCGAGCAGTACTTC.